The next 21 T cell receptor beta chains were all read from a single sample in a study of T cells in Graves' hyperthyroidism and ophthalmopathy. Regions amplified from RNA transcripts were the TCR beta CDR3 regions. In the first-round RT-PCR of the TCR CDR3, the HTBI primer set was used. TCRdb fed the multiplex PCR reads into MiXCR, producing one record per CDR3 protein. Among approximately 640,000 distinct CDR3 sequences, roughly 46% were seen once, and the ten largest hold under 8.5%. Sequencing used peripheral blood or thyroid tissue (not recorded which). Source of these receptors: an adult man with Graves' disease, either hyperthyroidism or ophthalmopathy (not recorded which).

The chain is built from TRBV20-1 and TRBJ1-1; maybe TRBD1 (6 bases). Trimming took 2 bases from V and 0 from J, leaving 13 bases between them. The CDR3 runs to 15 residues. Germline lookup yields CDR1 DFQATT and CDR2 SNEGSKA (reference sequence). CDR3 loop: CSARRGGSMNTEAFF. The CDR3 bases are TGCAGTGCTAGAAGGGGGGGTTCCATGAACACTGAAGCTTTCTTT.

This clonotype was found many times. The chain employs TRBV7-8 and TRBJ1-5; tentative D call: TRBD1 (6 bases). Trimming removed 2 bases at V and 1 base at J, with 12 bases between. The germline gives CDR1 SGHVS, CDR2 FQNEAQ. This CDR3 has 16 amino acids. In nucleotides, the CDR3 is TGTGCCAGCAGCTTATCAGGGGTGAGCAGCAATCAGCCCCAGCATTTT. It encodes CASSLSGVSSNQPQHF.

J is TRBJ1-5 and V is TRBV24-1; possible D gene TRBD1, 5 bases. CDR3 length: 12 residues. In germline, CDR1 is KGHDR, CDR2 SFDVKD. Deletions cut 9 bases from V and 4 bases from J, with 9 bases between. CDR3 bases: TGTGCCACCGGGAAGGGGAATCAGCCCCAGCATTTT. It specifies CATGKGNQPQHF.

The J gene is TRBJ1-1, the V gene TRBV7-2; D is possibly TRBD1 (6 bases). V was trimmed by 8 bases and J by 5 bases, leaving 15 bases between them. Germline CDR1 reads SGHTA; CDR2 reads FQGNSA. The CDR3 is made up of 13 amino acids. The CDR3 protein is CASRWEGVTEAFF. The CDR3 coding sequence is TGTGCCAGCCGTTGGGAGGGGGTTACTGAAGCTTTCTTT.

This clonotype was observed at least ten times. The J gene is TRBJ1-1, the V gene TRBV29-1; D not certain. Germline V CDR1 and CDR2: SQVTM, ANQGSEA. The V and J ends lost 6 bases and 4 bases respectively, with 6 bases between them. The CDR3 consists of 10 residues. The CDR3 loop is CSVWGTEAFF. The CDR3 DNA reads as TGCAGCGTCTGGGGCACTGAAGCTTTCTTT. The full variable domain, completed using reference TRBV29-1 and TRBJ1-1, is SAVISQKPSRDICQRGTSLTIQCQVDSQVTMMFWYRQQPGQSLTLIATANQGSEATYESGFVIDKFPISRPNLTFSTLTVSNMSPEDSSIYLCSVWGTEAFFGQGTRLTVV.

The V call is TRBV15, the J call TRBJ2-7; D tentatively fits TRBD1 or TRBD2 (6 bases each). TRBJ2-5 matches the DNA end more closely, so the J call is doubtful. CDR3 length: 11 amino acids. Germline V CDR1 and CDR2: LNHNV, YYDKDF (reference sequence). This CDR3 reads CATGGGETQYF. The DNA of the CDR3 is TGTGCCACCGGAGGGGGAGAGACCCAGTACTTC.

This clonotype was seen only a few times. J is TRBJ1-2 and V is TRBV7-2; D remains ambiguous. The CDR3 consists of 13 residues. Trimming shortened V by 4 bases and J by 4 bases, and 10 bases separated the two germline ends. Germline CDR1 is SGHTA and CDR2 is FQGNSA. In DNA, the CDR3 is TGTGCCAGCAGCTACGGACCGTCCTATGGCTACACCTTC. Its protein is CASSYGPSYGYTF.

The genes are TRBV25-1 and TRBJ1-4, with 10 bases identical to TRBD1. The germline gives CDR1 MGHDK, CDR2 SYGVNS. With 4 bases clipped from V and 8 bases from J, the junction kept 7 bases outside the gene matches. The CDR3 is 15 amino acids. CDR3 sequence (DNA): TGTGCCAGCAGTGCCCTCGGGACAGGGGTCGAAAAACTGTTTTTT. Translating it yields CASSALGTGVEKLFF.

The chain has TRBV5-1 and TRBJ1-1; 9 bases align to TRBD1. Trimming removed 3 bases from V and 4 bases from J; junction bases left unmatched: 4. The CDR3 consists of 14 residues. Per germline, CDR1 SGHRS and CDR2 YFSETQ. As DNA, the CDR3 is TGCGCCAGCAGCTGGGACAGGGTAAGCACTGAAGCTTTCTTT. Amino acid sequence: CASSWDRVSTEAFF.

This sequence joins TRBV7-9 and TRBJ2-5, with D tentatively TRBD1 (7 bases). CDR3 length equals 16 residues. Germline V gives CDR1 SEHNR, CDR2 FQNEAQ (reference sequence). Deletions cut 5 bases from V and 1 base from J, with 17 bases between. CDR3 nucleotides: TGTGCCAGCAGCCCGCCTTGGAGGGGGCCCCAAGAGACCCAGTACTTC. Protein sequence: CASSPPWRGPQETQYF.

The CDR3 sequence is CSARWRVRSNQPQHF. In DNA, the CDR3 is TGCAGTGCTAGATGGAGGGTGAGGAGCAATCAGCCCCAGCATTTT. The V call is TRBV20-1, the J call TRBJ1-5; no definite D call. The CDR3 is made up of 15 amino acids. Germline lookup yields CDR1 DFQATT and CDR2 SNEGSKA (reference sequence). Trimming shortened V by 2 bases and J by 1 base, and 12 bases separated the two germline ends.

Note on this clonotype: A much larger clonotype is one base distant, so this may be a read error. J is TRBJ1-6 and V is TRBV2; D is unclear. Germline values: CDR1 SNHLY, CDR2 FYNNEI. The CDR3 spans 15 residues. The V gene lost 5 bases and the J gene lost 3 bases, with 11 bases spanning the gap. DNA of the CDR3: TGTGCCAGCAGTCCCCAGGACGGCTATAATTCACCCCTCCACTTT. This sequence encodes CASSPQDGYNSPLHF. Full variable domain (outside the CDR3, taken from reference TRBV2 and TRBJ1-6): EPEVTQTPSHQVTQMGQEVILRCVPISNHLYFYWYRQILGQKVEFLVSFYNNEISEKSEIFDDQFSVERPDGSNFTLKIRSTKLEDSAMYFCASSPQDGYNSPLHFGNGTRLTVT.

This clonotype was counted between two and nine times. The gene calls are TRBV6-5 and TRBJ1-5; perhaps TRBD1 as D (5 bases). The CDR3 consists of 14 residues. Germline V gene lookup returns CDR1 MNHEY and CDR2 SVGAGI. Trimming pared 4 bases from V and 7 bases from J, leaving 14 bases between. Here the CDR3 reads CASSSQGEWQPQHF. The CDR3 coding sequence is TGTGCCAGCAGTTCCCAGGGAGAGTGGCAGCCCCAGCATTTT.

This clonotype came up many times. This chain joins TRBV5-1 and TRBJ1-5; D gene ambiguous. The ends were cut back, 0 bases at V and 3 bases at J, with 10 bases in the middle. This CDR3 is 15 amino acids long. Germline V gives CDR1 SGHRS, CDR2 YFSETQ. The CDR3 loop is CASSLEGSINQPQHF. For the CDR3, the DNA is TGCGCCAGCAGCTTGGAAGGCAGTATCAATCAGCCCCAGCATTTT. The full variable domain, completed using reference TRBV5-1 and TRBJ1-5, is KAGVTQTPRYLIKTRGQQVTLSCSPISGHRSVSWYQQTPGQGLQFLFEYFSETQRNKGNFPGRFSGRQFSNSRSEMNVSTLELGDSALYLCASSLEGSINQPQHFGDGTRLSIL.

The gene calls are TRBV20-1 and TRBJ2-7; possibly TRBD2 for D (5 bases). V was shortened by 3 bases and J by 3 bases, with 12 bases between the two germline ends. CDR1 and CDR2 (germline): DFQATT, SNEGSKA (reference sequence). The CDR3 is 13 amino acids. The CDR3 is CSASYGVGYEQYF. The CDR3 DNA is TGCAGTGCTAGTTACGGGGTTGGCTACGAGCAGTACTTC.

This clonotype was seen repeatedly, ten times or more. The gene calls are TRBV7-9 and TRBJ2-7; 9 bases map to TRBD1. CDR1 and CDR2 (germline): SEHNR, FQNEAQ (reference sequence). This CDR3 is 15 amino acids long. V shed 4 bases and J 3 bases; nucleotides not matched to a gene: 7. The CDR3 protein is CASSSTGTGNYEQYF. CDR3 DNA sequence: TGTGCCAGCAGCTCCACCGGGACAGGGAACTACGAGCAGTACTTC.

The chain couples TRBV9 to TRBJ1-2; D is ambiguous. The CDR3 contains 14 residues. CDR1 SGDLS and CDR2 YYNGEE come from the germline V gene. V was pared by 4 bases and J by 2 bases, with 12 bases between. The CDR3 DNA follows: TGTGCCAGCAGCCCCATGACCGTGAACTATGGCTACACCTTC. Amino acids: CASSPMTVNYGYTF.

This clonotype was observed many times. The rearrangement joins TRBV7-9 to TRBJ1-6; D uncertain. This CDR3 contains 14 residues. Germline loops: CDR1 SEHNR, CDR2 FQNEAQ (reference sequence). V was pared by 4 bases and J by 9 bases, with 13 bases between. The CDR3 is CASSYLRGFSPLHF. Here the CDR3 DNA reads TGTGCCAGCAGCTATCTCCGGGGATTTTCACCCCTCCACTTT.

This chain connects TRBV6-1 to TRBJ2-2; 11 bases match TRBD2. The germline CDR1 and CDR2 sequences are MNHNS and SASEGT. The CDR3 runs to 17 residues. V shed 6 bases and J 5 bases; nucleotides not matched to a gene: 11. The CDR3 spells CASRISNSGRATGELFF. The CDR3 DNA is TGTGCCAGCAGGATTTCTAATAGCGGGAGGGCAACCGGGGAGCTGTTTTTT.

This clonotype appeared a single time. The V gene is TRBV10-3, the J gene TRBJ1-6; 8 nucleotides match TRBD1. The junction had 5 bases not matched to a gene; V was cut back by 3 bases and J by 7 bases. The length of the CDR3 is 15 residues. Per the germline V gene, CDR1 is ENHRY and CDR2 is SYGVKD. The CDR3: CAISDGQGRNSPLHF. For the CDR3, the DNA is TGTGCCATCAGTGACGGACAGGGACGGAATTCACCCCTCCACTTT.

This clonotype was seen at least ten times. V gene TRBV7-2 combines with J gene TRBJ2-7; D not certain. The V end was cut by 3 bases, the J end by 6 bases, with 6 bases between. This CDR3 comprises 11 residues. The germline CDR1 and CDR2 sequences are SGHTA and FQGNSA. The CDR3 spells CASSFSSEQYF. In DNA, the CDR3 is TGTGCCAGCAGCTTCTCTTCCGAGCAGTACTTC.